This entry lists 8 T cell receptor beta chains sequenced from one sample in a study of blood T cell repertoires in COVID-19 (dated by TCRdb to 2018 to 2020). Library construction relied on the immunoSEQ multiplex PCR assay. TCRdb holds this immuneACCESS table with in-frame rearrangements only. Some clones are missing; in checked studies, unresolved V genes explain under half, and the rest has no known cause. The table for this sample lists 250,000 to 350,000 clones; 70% to 90% of them were counted only once. The leading ten clones occupy less than 6% of the sample. What was sequenced was PBMCs or T cells enriched from blood (not recorded which). These receptors came from a young woman who had recovered from COVID-19.

V gene TRBV7-8 combines with J gene TRBJ2-2, with 7 bases identical to TRBD2. The CDR3 runs to 16 residues. The junction had 13 bases not matched to a gene; V was cut back by 10 bases and J by 2 bases. Germline V gives CDR1 SGHVS, CDR2 FQNEAQ. The CDR3 protein is CATLNLGRANTGELFF. In DNA form, the CDR3 reads TGTGCCACTCTAAACCTAGGGAGGGCTAACACCGGGGAGCTGTTTTTT. The entire variable domain, with the rest obtained from reference TRBV7-8 and TRBJ2-2, is as follows: GAGVSQSPRYKVAKRGQDVALRCDPISGHVSLFWYQQALGQGPEFLTYFQNEAQLDKSGLPSDRFFAERPEGSVSTLKIQRTQQEDSAVYLCATLNLGRANTGELFFGEGSRLTVL.

The rearrangement joins TRBV5-5 to TRBJ1-2, with D perhaps matching TRBD1 (5 bases). The CDR3 sequence is 17 residues long. Between the trimmed V and J ends, which lost 0 bases and 8 bases, there was a span of 23 bases. The germline gives CDR1 SGHKS, CDR2 YYEKEE (reference sequence). The DNA of the CDR3 is TGTGCCAGCAGCTTGGCACTCCAGGGCCCAAGAGTGGAGGGCTACACCTTC. Translating it yields CASSLALQGPRVEGYTF. Based on the CDR3 plus reference TRBV5-5 and TRBJ1-2, the full variable domain is DAGVTQSPTHLIKTRGQQVTLRCSPISGHKSVSWYQQVLGQGPQFIFQYYEKEERGRGNFPDRFSARQFPNYSSELNVNALLLGDSALYLCASSLALQGPRVEGYTFGSGTRLTVV.

The sample holds a few counts of this clone. The gene calls are TRBV5-5 and TRBJ2-1; possibly TRBD2 for D (5 bases). This CDR3 spans 14 amino acids. Germline V gives CDR1 SGHKS, CDR2 YYEKEE (reference sequence). V lost 0 bases and J lost 10, with 14 bases in between. This CDR3 reads CASSLAVGLREQFF. The DNA for the CDR3 is TGTGCCAGCAGCTTGGCCGTAGGACTGCGGGAGCAGTTCTTC. The whole variable domain, filled in from reference TRBV5-5 and TRBJ2-1, reads DAGVTQSPTHLIKTRGQQVTLRCSPISGHKSVSWYQQVLGQGPQFIFQYYEKEERGRGNFPDRFSARQFPNYSSELNVNALLLGDSALYLCASSLAVGLREQFFGPGTRLTVL.

A note on this clone: One end of the junction fails to match germline, which may point to a read error. The chain uses TRBV4-3 and TRBJ1-4, with TRBD1 identical over 7 bases. Germline V gene data show CDR1 as LGHNA and CDR2 as YSLEER. The CDR3 consists of 16 residues. CDR3 DNA sequence: TGCGCCAGCAGCCAGGTTAGGGACAGAACTGATGAAAAACTGTTTTTT. It translates to CASSQVRDRTDEKLFF.

This rearrangement joins TRBV30 to TRBJ2-3, with D hard to call. CDR1 and CDR2 (germline): GTSNPN, SVGIG (reference sequence). The germline V and J ends were trimmed by 5 bases and 0 bases, with 9 bases remaining between them. The CDR3 totals 13 residues. The CDR3 sequence is CAWGLSSTDTQYF. The CDR3 region has the DNA TGTGCCTGGGGTCTTAGCAGCACAGATACGCAGTATTTT.

V usage is TRBV4-1 and J usage is TRBJ1-6; 10 nucleotides match TRBD1. V dropped 2 bases and J dropped 8; count of bases not matched to a gene: 9. The germline CDR1 and CDR2 sequences are MGHRA and YSYEKL. The CDR3 has 17 amino acids. CDR3 sequence (DNA): TGCGCCAGCAGCCAACGCCCGACAGGGGGCCGGGATTCACCCCTCCACTTT. It specifies CASSQRPTGGRDSPLHF.

V usage is TRBV7-2 and J usage is TRBJ2-2; D remains ambiguous. Trimming removed 5 bases from V and 1 base from J, with 11 bases in between. This CDR3 spans 15 amino acids. Per the germline V gene, CDR1 is SGHTA and CDR2 is FQGNSA. CDR3 residues: CASSNPGQNTGELFF. The CDR3 DNA reads as TGTGCCAGCAGCAACCCAGGCCAGAACACCGGGGAGCTGTTTTTT.

The V gene is TRBV5-1, the J gene TRBJ1-1; possible D gene TRBD1, 6 bases. This CDR3 spans 14 amino acids. Trimming shortened V by 1 base and J by 3 bases, and 10 bases separated the two germline ends. Germline assignment: CDR1 SGHRS and CDR2 YFSETQ. For the CDR3, the DNA is TGCGCCAGCAGCTTGAGACAGGCGGACACTGAAGCTTTCTTT. Encoded protein: CASSLRQADTEAFF.